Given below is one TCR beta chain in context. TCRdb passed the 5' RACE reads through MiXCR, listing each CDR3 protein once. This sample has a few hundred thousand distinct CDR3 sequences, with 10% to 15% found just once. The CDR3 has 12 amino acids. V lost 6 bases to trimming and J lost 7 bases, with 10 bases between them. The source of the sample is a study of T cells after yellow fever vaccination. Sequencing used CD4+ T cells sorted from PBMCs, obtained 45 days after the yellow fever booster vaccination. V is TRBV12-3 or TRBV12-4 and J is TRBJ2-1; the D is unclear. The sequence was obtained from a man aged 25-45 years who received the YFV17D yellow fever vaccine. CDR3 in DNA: TGTGCCAGCAGCCCGTATCTGAATGAGCAGTTCTTC. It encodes CASSPYLNEQFF.